These T cell receptor beta chains were read from a single sample in a study of patients and donors after allogeneic stem cell transplantation. TCRdb passed the RT-PCR reads through MiXCR, listing each CDR3 protein once. The table records tens of thousands of distinct CDR3 sequences, around 49% of them present only once. The sample comprised blood, either unsorted or a sorted T cell fraction (not recorded which). Source of these receptors: a human donor who was either an allogeneic HSCT recipient or a stem cell or donor lymphocyte infusion donor (not recorded which). It is not recorded whose cells these are; they may come from a transplant donor. Both conserved end residues are part of each CDR3. Fields, in order: V gene, J gene, CDR3 protein.

v_call: TRBV12-3/TRBV12-4
j_call: TRBJ2-5
cdr3_aa: CASSLVGSGSQETQYF

v_call: TRBV4-3
j_call: TRBJ1-3
cdr3_aa: CASSQDSGDTIYF

v_call: TRBV6-2/TRBV6-3
j_call: TRBJ1-1
cdr3_aa: CASSYSLANRLQGTEAFF

v_call: TRBV12-3/TRBV12-4
j_call: TRBJ1-1
cdr3_aa: CASSFGVDTEAFF

v_call: TRBV20-1
j_call: TRBJ2-7
cdr3_aa: CSARVQGASYEQYF

v_call: TRBV29-1
j_call: TRBJ1-4
cdr3_aa: CSVGVLTGTNEKLFF

v_call: TRBV15
j_call: TRBJ1-5
cdr3_aa: CATSRDMTPGYSNQPQHF

v_call: TRBV28
j_call: TRBJ1-5
cdr3_aa: CASSLGQGAVNQPQHF

v_call: TRBV28
j_call: TRBJ1-3
cdr3_aa: CASRELAGNTIYF

v_call: TRBV3-1
j_call: TRBJ1-1
cdr3_aa: CASSQEAQGARVFF

v_call: TRBV20-1
j_call: TRBJ1-6
cdr3_aa: CSARWGENSPLHF

v_call: TRBV6-5
j_call: TRBJ2-7
cdr3_aa: CASSLTGINEQYF

v_call: TRBV19
j_call: TRBJ1-2
cdr3_aa: CASSWTDPYGYTF

v_call: TRBV18
j_call: TRBJ1-1
cdr3_aa: CASSPQGQSTEAFF

v_call: TRBV6-5
j_call: TRBJ1-1
cdr3_aa: CASSYWAGGTNTEAFF

v_call: TRBV15
j_call: TRBJ1-2
cdr3_aa: CATSRVIGGNGYTF

v_call: TRBV4-3
j_call: TRBJ1-2
cdr3_aa: CASSLTGGMGYTF

v_call: TRBV7-9
j_call: TRBJ1-3
cdr3_aa: CASSSAGIEGNTIYF